Presented here are 14 T cell receptor beta chains from one specimen sequenced in a study of blood T cell repertoires in COVID-19. Clones were sequenced by immunoSEQ multiplex PCR, and TCRdb holds only the in-frame ones, with some missing. The data show about 150,000 clones, about 79% seen once. The sequenced sample consisted of PBMCs or T cells enriched from blood (not recorded which). Receptors originate from a man between 50 and 59 years old who had recovered from COVID-19.

J is TRBJ2-7 and V is TRBV29-1; a possible D gene is TRBD2 (6 bases). The germline V and J ends were trimmed by 1 base and 2 bases, with 9 bases remaining between them. This CDR3 has 13 residues. Germline V gene sequence: CDR1 SQVTM, CDR2 ANQGSEA. CDR3 sequence: CSVEGDWTYEQYF. CDR3 sequence (DNA): TGCAGCGTTGAAGGGGACTGGACCTACGAGCAGTACTTC.

Worth noting for this clone: Other DNA sequences in the sample encode the same CDR3. The CDR3 protein is CASSFSGGPTDTQYF. CDR3 DNA: TGCGCCAGCAGCTTTAGCGGGGGGCCTACAGATACGCAGTATTTT. The J gene is TRBJ2-3, the V gene TRBV5-1; 10 bases match TRBD2. CDR1 SGHRS and CDR2 YFSETQ come from the germline V gene. With 2 bases clipped from V and 3 bases from J, the junction kept 3 bases outside the gene matches. CDR3 length: 15 amino acids.

The rearrangement joins TRBV12-3 or TRBV12-4 to TRBJ2-7, with D uncertain. This CDR3 spans 11 amino acids. V was clipped by 6 bases and J by 3 bases, with 6 bases between them. The CDR3 loop is CASSSGYEQYF. The CDR3 bases are TGTGCCAGCAGCTCGGGCTACGAGCAGTACTTC.

The chain links TRBV7-2 to TRBJ1-6; possible D gene TRBD1, 5 bases. The CDR3 totals 14 residues. The V end lost 5 bases, the J end lost 7 bases, and 12 bases lay between the germline ends. CDR1 is SGHTA and CDR2 is FQGNSA in the germline V gene. This CDR3 reads CASSPTGGNSPLHF. The DNA of the CDR3 is TGTGCCAGCAGCCCGACGGGGGGGAATTCACCCCTCCACTTT.

The V gene is TRBV7-3, the J gene TRBJ2-1, with TRBD2 identical over 8 bases. CDR1 is SGHTA and CDR2 is FQGTGA in the germline V gene. This CDR3 comprises 15 residues. The CDR3 DNA is TGTGCAACCTCCCGGGTTAGCGGGGTGGACAATGAGCAGTTCTTC. Amino acids: CATSRVSGVDNEQFF.

This chain links TRBV6-1 with TRBJ1-3; D not certain. V lost 3 bases, J lost 0 bases, and 12 bases lay in between. The CDR3 sequence is 16 residues long. The V gene's germline CDR1 is MNHNS and CDR2 SASEGT. The CDR3 is CASSDQPPGSGNTIYF. The CDR3 nucleotides read TGTGCCAGCAGTGACCAACCCCCGGGCTCTGGAAACACCATATATTTT.

This clone was recorded at least ten times. The chain combines TRBV6-2 or TRBV6-3 with TRBJ2-7; the match to TRBD1 covers 9 bases. The junction had 7 bases not matched to a gene; V was cut back by 4 bases and J by 0 bases. This CDR3 is built from 16 residues. Germline CDR1 MNHEY, CDR2 SVGEGT. The CDR3 DNA reads as TGTGCCAGCAGTTTTCGGACAGGGGCGAGCTCCTACGAGCAGTACTTC. Translated: CASSFRTGASSYEQYF.

The V call is TRBV9, the J call TRBJ1-2; TRBD1 might be the D (5 bases). CDR1 and CDR2 from the germline V gene are SGDLS and YYNGEE. This CDR3 is 12 amino acids long. V lost 4 bases and J 8 bases, leaving 12 bases between the germline ends. CDR3 DNA: TGTGCCAGCAGCCCGTCGAAGGGGGGCTACACCTTC. This sequence encodes CASSPSKGGYTF.

This chain uses TRBV28 with TRBJ2-2; D perhaps matches TRBD1 (5 bases). Trimming pared 10 bases from V and 1 base from J, leaving 10 bases between. CDR3 length: 13 amino acids. Germline V gives CDR1 MDHEN, CDR2 SYDVKM. CDR3 amino acids: CAINRLNTGELFF. DNA for the CDR3: TGTGCCATCAACAGGTTGAACACCGGGGAGCTGTTTTTT.

The chain carries TRBV9 and TRBJ2-5; 7 nucleotides match TRBD1. With 4 bases clipped from V and 4 bases from J, the junction kept 10 bases outside the gene matches. Germline loops: CDR1 SGDLS, CDR2 YYNGEE. The CDR3 consists of 15 residues. DNA of the CDR3: TGTGCCAGCAGCTCGCTCAGGACAGGAGGAGAGACCCAGTACTTC. It specifies CASSSLRTGGETQYF.

The rearrangement links TRBV7-9 to TRBJ1-1, with TRBD1 matching over 8 bases. The CDR3 extends over 15 amino acids. V was clipped by 0 bases and J by 5 bases; unmatched bases: 5. Looked up from germline, CDR1 is SEHNR and CDR2 is FQNEAQ (reference sequence). Here the CDR3 DNA reads TGTGCCAGCAGCTTAGCGACAGGGGATGATACTGAAGCTTTCTTT. Residues: CASSLATGDDTEAFF.

The rearrangement joins TRBV6-1 to TRBJ2-3, with no clear D. In germline, CDR1 is MNHNS, CDR2 SASEGT. Trimming shortened V by 2 bases and J by 0 bases, and 15 bases separated the two germline ends. The CDR3 runs 17 residues. The CDR3 DNA reads as TGTGCCAGCAGTGAAAAGATAAGCGTGATAAGCACAGATACGCAGTATTTT. Residues: CASSEKISVISTDTQYF.

J is TRBJ2-7 and V is TRBV6-1; D perhaps matches TRBD1 (5 bases). Germline V gives CDR1 MNHNS, CDR2 SASEGT. This CDR3 is 13 amino acids long. V was trimmed by 3 bases and J by 3 bases, leaving 9 bases between them. The CDR3 DNA reads TGTGCCAGCAGTGACAGGGTCAACTACGAGCAGTACTTC. It yields the protein CASSDRVNYEQYF.

This clone was detected only a few times. The gene calls are TRBV27 and TRBJ2-7; D is unresolved. V dropped 4 bases and J dropped 3 bases, with 7 bases sitting between them. The germline gives CDR1 MNHEY, CDR2 SMNVEV (reference sequence). The CDR3 has 12 amino acids. CDR3 nucleotide sequence: TGTGCCAGCAGTTACTCAGGCTACGAGCAGTACTTC. It translates to CASSYSGYEQYF.